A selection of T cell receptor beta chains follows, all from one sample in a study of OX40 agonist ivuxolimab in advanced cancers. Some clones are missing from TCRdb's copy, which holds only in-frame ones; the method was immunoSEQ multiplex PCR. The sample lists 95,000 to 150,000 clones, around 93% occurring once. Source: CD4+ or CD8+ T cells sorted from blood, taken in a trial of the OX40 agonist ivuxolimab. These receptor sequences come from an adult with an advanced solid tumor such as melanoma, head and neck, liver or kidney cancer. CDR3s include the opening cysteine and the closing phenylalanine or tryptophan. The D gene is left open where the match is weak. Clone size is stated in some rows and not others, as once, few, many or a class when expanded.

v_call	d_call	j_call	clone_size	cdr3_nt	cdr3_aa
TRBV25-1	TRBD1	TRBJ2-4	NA	TGTGCCAGCAGTGACCTTGACAGGGGGCGAGACATTCAGTACTTC	CASSDLDRGRDIQYF
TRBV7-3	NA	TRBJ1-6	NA	TGTGCCAGCAGCTTAGGGGGGAATTCACCCCTCCACTTT	CASSLGGNSPLHF
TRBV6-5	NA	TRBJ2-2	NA	TGTGCCAGCAGTTATGAGGGACGGCACACCGGGGAGCTGTTTTTT	CASSYEGRHTGELFF
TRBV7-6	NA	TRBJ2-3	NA	TGTGCCAGCAGCCTGGGCCCGGGGGCAGATACGCAGTATTTT	CASSLGPGADTQYF
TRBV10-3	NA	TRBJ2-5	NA	TGTGCCATCGGGGGGGCCCAAGAGACCCAGTACTTC	CAIGGAQETQYF
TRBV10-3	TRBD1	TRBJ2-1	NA	TGTGCCATCAGTGGGGGACAGCAAATATACAATGAGCAGTTCTTC	CAISGGQQIYNEQFF
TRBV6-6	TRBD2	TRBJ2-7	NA	TGTGCCAGCAGTTCCTGGACTAGCGGAAAACGCAGCGAGCAGTACTTC	CASSSWTSGKRSEQYF
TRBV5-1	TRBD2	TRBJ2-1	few	TGCGCCAGCAGCTTTGGACTAGCCCTTAGCTCCTACAATGAGCAGTTCTTC	CASSFGLALSSYNEQFF
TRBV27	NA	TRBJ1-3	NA	TGTGCCAGCAGTTTACAGGGGCCTTTCTCTGGAAACACCATATATTTT	CASSLQGPFSGNTIYF
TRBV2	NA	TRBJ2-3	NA	TGTGCCAGCAGTGACGGGGGCGGGGGCCGCACAGATACGCAGTATTTT	CASSDGGGGRTDTQYF
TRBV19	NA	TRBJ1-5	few	TGTGCCAGTAGCTATACAACAGGGTTCAATCAGCCCCAGCATTTT	CASSYTTGFNQPQHF
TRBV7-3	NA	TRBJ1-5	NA	TGTGCCAGCAGCACTGGCCACAATCAGCCCCAGCATTTT	CASSTGHNQPQHF
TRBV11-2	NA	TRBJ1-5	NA	TGTGCCAGCAGCTTAGGGACGGGCAATCAGCCCCAGCATTTT	CASSLGTGNQPQHF
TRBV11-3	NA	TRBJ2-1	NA	TGTGCCAGCAGCCCCCTAGGGAGAAATGAGCAGTTCTTC	CASSPLGRNEQFF
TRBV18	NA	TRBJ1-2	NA	TGTGCCAGCTCACCACTAGACCGCCTCGTTGATGGCTACACCTTC	CASSPLDRLVDGYTF
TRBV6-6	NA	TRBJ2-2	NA	TGTGCCAGCAGTTACGAAGGGGTTGCCGGGGAGCTGTTTTTT	CASSYEGVAGELFF
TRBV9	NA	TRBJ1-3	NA	TGTGCCAGCAGTGACAATTGGAGCTCTGGAAACACCATATATTTT	CASSDNWSSGNTIYF
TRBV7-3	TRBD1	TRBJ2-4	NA	TGTGCCAGCAGCTCGGACAGGGACCTCAAAGCCAAAAACATTCAGTACTTC	CASSSDRDLKAKNIQYF
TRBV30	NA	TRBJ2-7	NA	TGTGCCTGGCGACTCGTGGGGGCGTCCTACGAGCAGTACTTC	CAWRLVGASYEQYF
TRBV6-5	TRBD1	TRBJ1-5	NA	TGTGCCAGCAGCATCGGACAGGGACGCAATCAGCCCCAGCATTTT	CASSIGQGRNQPQHF
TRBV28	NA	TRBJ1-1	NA	TGTGCCAGCAGTCCCAGTCTACCCGCTGAAGCTTTCTTT	CASSPSLPAEAFF
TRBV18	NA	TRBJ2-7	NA	TGTGCCAGCTCACCACGCCTGACAGTGGGGGGCGAGCAGTACTTC	CASSPRLTVGGEQYF